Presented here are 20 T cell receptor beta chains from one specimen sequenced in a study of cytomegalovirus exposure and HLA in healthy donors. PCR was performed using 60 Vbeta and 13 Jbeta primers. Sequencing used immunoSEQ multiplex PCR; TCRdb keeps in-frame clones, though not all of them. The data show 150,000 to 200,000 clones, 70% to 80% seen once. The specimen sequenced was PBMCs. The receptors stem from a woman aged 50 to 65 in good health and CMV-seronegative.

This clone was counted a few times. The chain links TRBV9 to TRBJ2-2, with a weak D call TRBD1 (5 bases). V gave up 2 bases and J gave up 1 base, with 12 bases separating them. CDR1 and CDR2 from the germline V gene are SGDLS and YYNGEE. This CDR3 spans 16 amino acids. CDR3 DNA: TGTGCCAGCAGCGTTCAGGGTTCTCAGAACACCGGGGAGCTGTTTTTT. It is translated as CASSVQGSQNTGELFF.

The CDR3 protein is CASRITSGTSYNEQFF. For the CDR3, the DNA is TGCGCCAGCAGGATAACTAGCGGGACGTCCTACAATGAGCAGTTCTTC. The chain recombines TRBV5-1 with TRBJ2-1; 10 positions match TRBD2. This CDR3 comprises 16 residues. Germline V gene lookup returns CDR1 SGHRS and CDR2 YFSETQ. The V segment lost 5 bases and the J segment 1 base; nucleotides outside the gene matches: 6.

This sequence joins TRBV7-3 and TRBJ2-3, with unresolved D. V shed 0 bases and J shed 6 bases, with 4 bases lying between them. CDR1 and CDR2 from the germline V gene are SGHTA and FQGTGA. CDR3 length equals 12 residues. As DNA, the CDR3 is TGTGCCAGCAGCTTAACTGGCGATACGCAGTATTTT. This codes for CASSLTGDTQYF.

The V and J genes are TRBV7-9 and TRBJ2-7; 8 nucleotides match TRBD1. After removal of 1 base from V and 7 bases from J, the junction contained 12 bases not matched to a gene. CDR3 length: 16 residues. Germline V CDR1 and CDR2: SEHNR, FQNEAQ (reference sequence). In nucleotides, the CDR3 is TGTGCCAGCAGCTTAGGGGGGTTGGACAGGGCGGGAGAGCAGTACTTC. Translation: CASSLGGLDRAGEQYF.

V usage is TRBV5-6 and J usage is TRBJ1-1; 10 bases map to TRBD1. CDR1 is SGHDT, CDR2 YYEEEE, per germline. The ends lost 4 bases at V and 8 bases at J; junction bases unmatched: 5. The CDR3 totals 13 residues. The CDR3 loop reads CASSPGTGAEAFF. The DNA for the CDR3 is TGTGCCAGCAGCCCCGGGACAGGGGCGGAAGCTTTCTTT.

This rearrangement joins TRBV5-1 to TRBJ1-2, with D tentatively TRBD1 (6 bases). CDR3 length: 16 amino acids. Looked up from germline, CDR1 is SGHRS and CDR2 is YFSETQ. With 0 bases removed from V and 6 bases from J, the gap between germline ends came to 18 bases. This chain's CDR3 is CASSLAGQRGSHGYTF. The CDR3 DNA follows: TGCGCCAGCAGCTTGGCCGGACAGCGAGGTTCACATGGCTACACCTTC.

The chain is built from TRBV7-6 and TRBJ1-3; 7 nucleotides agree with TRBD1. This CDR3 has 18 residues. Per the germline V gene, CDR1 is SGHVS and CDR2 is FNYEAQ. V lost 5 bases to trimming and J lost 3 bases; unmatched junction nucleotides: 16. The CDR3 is CASSANTGQRLSGNTIYF. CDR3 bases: TGTGCCAGCAGCGCAAACACGGGACAGCGTCTTAGTGGAAACACCATATATTTT.

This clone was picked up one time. The CDR3 nucleotides read TGTGCCACCACGATCCGGGACAGAATCTCTGGGGCCAACGTCCTGACTTTC. It translates to CATTIRDRISGANVLTF. V usage is TRBV7-2 and J usage is TRBJ2-6, with 7 bases that match TRBD1. The V segment lost 10 bases and the J segment 0 bases; nucleotides outside the gene matches: 12. Germline V lookup: CDR1 SGHTA, CDR2 FQGNSA. CDR3 length: 17 residues.

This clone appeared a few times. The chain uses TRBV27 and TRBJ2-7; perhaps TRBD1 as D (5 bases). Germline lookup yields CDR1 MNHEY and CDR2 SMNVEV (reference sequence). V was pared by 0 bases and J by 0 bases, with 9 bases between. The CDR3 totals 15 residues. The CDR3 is CASSLSWGGSYEQYF. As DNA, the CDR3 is TGTGCCAGCAGTTTATCGTGGGGCGGCTCCTACGAGCAGTACTTC.

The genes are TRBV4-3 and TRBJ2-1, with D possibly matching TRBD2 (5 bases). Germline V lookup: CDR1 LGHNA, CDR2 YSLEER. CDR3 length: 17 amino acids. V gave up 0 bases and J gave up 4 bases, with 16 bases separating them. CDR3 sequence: CASSQEVMASTYNEQFF. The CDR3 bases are TGCGCCAGCAGCCAAGAAGTGATGGCTAGCACTTACAATGAGCAGTTCTTC.

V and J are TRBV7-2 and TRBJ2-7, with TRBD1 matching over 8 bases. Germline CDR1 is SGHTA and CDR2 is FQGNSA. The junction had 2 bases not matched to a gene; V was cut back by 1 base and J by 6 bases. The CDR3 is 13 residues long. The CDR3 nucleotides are TGTGCCAGCAGCTTAGGCCAGGGGGCCGAGCAGTACTTC. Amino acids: CASSLGQGAEQYF.

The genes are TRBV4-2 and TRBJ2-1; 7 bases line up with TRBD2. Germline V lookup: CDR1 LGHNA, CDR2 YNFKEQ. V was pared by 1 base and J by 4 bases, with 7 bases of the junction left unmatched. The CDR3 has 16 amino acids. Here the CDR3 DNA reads TGTGCCAGCAGCCAAGTAGCTAGCGGTACATACAATGAGCAGTTCTTC. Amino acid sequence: CASSQVASGTYNEQFF.

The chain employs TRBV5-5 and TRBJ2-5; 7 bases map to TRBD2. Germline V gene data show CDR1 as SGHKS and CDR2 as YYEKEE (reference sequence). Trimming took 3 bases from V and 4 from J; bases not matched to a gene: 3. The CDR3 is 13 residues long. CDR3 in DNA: TGTGCCAGCAGCTCTCTAGCGGCAGAGACCCAGTACTTC. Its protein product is CASSSLAAETQYF.

The CDR3 DNA follows: TGTGCCAGTAGACCCCGGGACAGGGGGCGGCCAGATACGCAGTATTTT. It translates to CASRPRDRGRPDTQYF. This chain uses TRBV19 with TRBJ2-3; 12 nucleotides align to TRBD1. This CDR3 spans 16 amino acids. V was clipped by 6 bases and J by 4 bases; unmatched bases: 8. Looked up from germline, CDR1 is LNHDA and CDR2 is SQIVND (reference sequence). Full variable domain (remainder filled in from reference TRBV19 and TRBJ2-3): DGGITQSPKYLFRKEGQNVTLSCEQNLNHDAMYWYRQDPGQGLRLIYYSQIVNDFQKGDIAEGYSVSREKKESFPLTVTSAQKNPTAFYLCASRPRDRGRPDTQYFGPGTRLTVL.

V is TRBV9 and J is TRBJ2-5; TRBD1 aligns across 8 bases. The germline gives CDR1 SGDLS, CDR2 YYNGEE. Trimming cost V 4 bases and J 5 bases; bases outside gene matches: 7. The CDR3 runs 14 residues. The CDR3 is CASSSARGRETQYF. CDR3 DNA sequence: TGTGCCAGCAGCTCCGCCAGGGGGCGGGAGACCCAGTACTTC.

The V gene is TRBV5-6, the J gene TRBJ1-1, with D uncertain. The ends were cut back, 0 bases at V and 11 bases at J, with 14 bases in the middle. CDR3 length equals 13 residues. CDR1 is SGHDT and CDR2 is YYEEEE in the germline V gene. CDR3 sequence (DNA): TGTGCCAGCAGCTTGGCCAGGAGGCCCCTCGCTTTCTTT. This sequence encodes CASSLARRPLAFF.

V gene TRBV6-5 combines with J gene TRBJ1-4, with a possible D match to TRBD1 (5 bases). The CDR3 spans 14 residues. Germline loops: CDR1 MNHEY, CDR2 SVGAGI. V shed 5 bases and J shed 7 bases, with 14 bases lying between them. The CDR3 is CASSTWGEAEKLFF. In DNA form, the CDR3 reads TGTGCCAGCAGTACGTGGGGGGAGGCTGAAAAACTGTTTTTT.

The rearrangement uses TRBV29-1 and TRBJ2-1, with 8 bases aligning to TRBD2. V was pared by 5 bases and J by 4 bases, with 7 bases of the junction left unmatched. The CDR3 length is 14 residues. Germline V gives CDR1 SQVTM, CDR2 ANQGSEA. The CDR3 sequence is CSVSSGSGYNEQFF. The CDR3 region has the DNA TGCAGCGTTTCAAGCGGGAGCGGGTACAATGAGCAGTTCTTC.

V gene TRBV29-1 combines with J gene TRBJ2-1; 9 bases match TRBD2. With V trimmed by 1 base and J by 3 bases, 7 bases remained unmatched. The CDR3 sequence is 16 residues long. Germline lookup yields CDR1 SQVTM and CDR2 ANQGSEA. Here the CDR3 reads CSVEGGSGSVYNEQFF. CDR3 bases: TGCAGCGTTGAAGGTGGTAGCGGGAGTGTCTACAATGAGCAGTTCTTC.

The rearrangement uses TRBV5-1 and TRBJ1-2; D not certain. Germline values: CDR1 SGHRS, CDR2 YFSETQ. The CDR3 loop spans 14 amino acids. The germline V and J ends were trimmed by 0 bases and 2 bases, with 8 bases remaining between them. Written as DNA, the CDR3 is TGCGCCAGCAGCTTGGACAGACGGAACTATGGCTACACCTTC. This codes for CASSLDRRNYGYTF.